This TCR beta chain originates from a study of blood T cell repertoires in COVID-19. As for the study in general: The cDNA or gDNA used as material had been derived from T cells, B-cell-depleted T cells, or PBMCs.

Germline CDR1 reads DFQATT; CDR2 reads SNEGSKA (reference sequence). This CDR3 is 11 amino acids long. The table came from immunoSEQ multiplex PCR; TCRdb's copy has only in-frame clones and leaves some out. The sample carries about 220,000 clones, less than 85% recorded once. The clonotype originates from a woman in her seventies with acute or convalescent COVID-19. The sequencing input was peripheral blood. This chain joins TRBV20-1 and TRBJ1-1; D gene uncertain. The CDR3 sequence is CRIDLNTEAFF. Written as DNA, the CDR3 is TGCAGAATCGACTTAAACACTGAAGCTTTCTTT.